This is a list of T cell receptor beta chains from one sample in a study of neurological immune-mediated disorders. TCRdb reprocessed the 5' RACE reads with MiXCR, giving one entry per CDR3 protein. The sample has 50,000 to 85,000 distinct CDR3 sequences; 4% to 6% are singletons. Sequencing used PBMCs. These TCRs come from a woman aged 25 to 39 with multiple sclerosis. The CDR3 runs from the conserved cysteine through the conserved F or W. Fields, in order: clone size, J gene, V gene, D gene, CDR3 protein, CDR3 DNA. The D gene is left open where the match is weak. Size is stated for part of the rows, as once, few or many counts, or as a class when the clone is expanded.

few,TRBJ2-1,TRBV20-1,.,CSAQGGALGSSYNEQFF,TGCAGTGCTCAAGGAGGGGCCTTAGGCAGCTCCTACAATGAGCAGTTCTTC
.,TRBJ1-5,TRBV3-1,.,CASSQGVGPQHF,TGTGCCAGCAGCCAAGGAGTCGGACCCCAGCATTTT
many,TRBJ2-5,TRBV15,.,CATSRGDIGLGMGTQYF,TGTGCCACCAGCAGAGGGGATATTGGGCTAGGGATGGGGACCCAGTACTTC
.,TRBJ1-3,TRBV20-1,.,CSAQKFAGNTIYF,TGCAGTGCGCAGAAATTCGCTGGAAACACCATATATTTT
many,TRBJ2-3,TRBV2,TRBD2,CASTRLAGGPDTQYF,TGTGCCAGCACTCGACTAGCGGGGGGTCCAGATACGCAGTATTTT
few,TRBJ1-1,TRBV29-1,.,CSVEDTVKNTEAFF,TGCAGCGTTGAAGATACAGTTAAGAACACTGAAGCTTTCTTT
many,TRBJ2-2,TRBV6-4,.,CASSVAPGVNTGELFF,TGTGCCAGCAGTGTGGCCCCAGGGGTAAACACCGGGGAGCTGTTTTTT
.,TRBJ2-7,TRBV7-9,.,CASRRDVYEQYF,TGTGCCAGCAGGCGGGATGTCTACGAGCAGTACTTC
few,TRBJ1-6,TRBV5-1,TRBD1,CASSSADRASPLNF,TGCGCCAGCAGCTCCGCCGACAGGGCATCACCCCTCAACTTT
many,TRBJ1-5,TRBV5-5,.,CASSQDSNQPQHF,TGTGCCAGCAGTCAGGATAGCAATCAGCCCCAGCATTTT
many,TRBJ2-1,TRBV20-1,TRBD1,CSAKNRDRVSNEQFF,TGCAGTGCAAAGAACCGGGACAGGGTTTCCAATGAGCAGTTCTTC
few,TRBJ2-5,TRBV6-6,TRBD2,CASSPGTSGETQYF,TGTGCCAGCAGTCCCGGGACTAGCGGAGAGACCCAGTACTTC
many,TRBJ2-5,TRBV20-1,.,CSADRFGETQYF,TGCAGTGCTGACAGGTTTGGGGAGACCCAGTACTTC
many,TRBJ2-2,TRBV7-9,.,CATPKDTGELFF,TGTGCCACCCCCAAAGATACCGGGGAGCTGTTTTTT
.,TRBJ2-2,TRBV12-3/TRBV12-4,TRBD1,CASSRGQGANTGELFF,TGTGCCAGCAGCCGGGGACAGGGGGCGAACACCGGGGAGCTGTTTTTT
.,TRBJ1-5,TRBV24-1,.,CATSAGSNQPQNF,TGTGCCACCAGTGCAGGGAGCAATCAGCCCCAGAATTTT
many,TRBJ2-2,TRBV29-1,.,CSVEEGTGELFF,TGCAGCGTTGAAGAGGGGACCGGGGAGCTGTTTTTT
.,TRBJ1-3,TRBV12-3/TRBV12-4,.,CASTVKSGKTIYF,TGTGCCAGCACCGTTAAGTCTGGAAAAACCATATATTTT
many,TRBJ2-5,TRBV6-5,TRBD2,CASSLDRGDHTTF,TGTGCCAGCAGCCTTGACCGGGGGGACCATACCACGTTC
few,TRBJ2-3,TRBV7-9,.,CASSLQSTTDTQYF,TGTGCCAGCAGCTTACAGTCAACCACAGATACGCAGTATTTT
many,TRBJ2-7,TRBV6-6,.,CASSYSGWPYEQYF,TGTGCCAGCAGTTACTCGGGGTGGCCCTACGAGCAGTACTTC
many,TRBJ1-1,TRBV12-3/TRBV12-4,TRBD1,CASRERQGLSRTEAFF,TGTGCCAGCAGAGAACGACAGGGATTGAGCAGGACTGAAGCTTTCTTT
many,TRBJ2-3,TRBV2,.,CASSDPPGGQYF,TGTGCCAGCAGTGACCCCCCCGGCGGGCAGTATTTT
many,TRBJ2-7,TRBV12-3/TRBV12-4,TRBD1,CASSLLGTGSYEQYF,TGTGCCAGCAGTTTACTCGGGACAGGGTCCTACGAGCAGTACTTC
few,TRBJ1-2,TRBV28,.,CASRLGKNYGYTF,TGTGCCAGCAGGCTGGGAAAGAACTATGGCTACACCTTC
many,TRBJ2-3,TRBV7-9,.,CASSLSGEGTQYF,TGTGCCAGCAGCTTATCAGGGGAGGGTACGCAGTATTTT
many,TRBJ2-7,TRBV10-2,.,CASRTETYEQYF,TGCGCCAGTAGGACGGAAACCTACGAGCAGTACTTC
many,TRBJ2-5,TRBV7-2,TRBD2,CASRRIAGVETQYF,TGTGCCAGCAGACGAATAGCGGGGGTGGAGACCCAGTACTTC
many,TRBJ1-6,TRBV14,TRBD1,CASSQVRQGNSPLNF,TGTGCCAGCAGCCAAGTTCGACAGGGGAATTCACCCCTCAACTTT
many,TRBJ1-5,TRBV7-8,.,CASTGGAGNNQPQHF,TGTGCCAGCACGGGAGGAGCAGGGAACAATCAGCCCCAGCATTTT
few,TRBJ1-1,TRBV7-9,TRBD1,CASSPGQGNTEAFF,TGTGCCAGCAGCCCGGGACAGGGGAACACTGAAGCTTTCTTT
few,TRBJ2-7,TRBV28,TRBD1,CASSLGPLVTGKYGQYF,TGTGCCAGCAGTTTGGGGCCGTTGGTGACAGGGAAGTATGGGCAGTACTTC
.,TRBJ2-7,TRBV20-1,TRBD1,CSAEPAQGVTYEQYF,TGCAGTGCTGAACCCGCCCAGGGGGTAACCTACGAGCAGTACTTC
.,TRBJ1-2,TRBV7-9,TRBD1,CASSLLRGHGYTF,TGTGCCAGCAGCTTACTCAGGGGGCATGGCTACACCTTC
many,TRBJ2-3,TRBV5-5,TRBD2,CASSPGSGGALDTQYF,TGTGCCAGCAGCCCGGGTAGCGGGGGGGCTTTGGATACGCAGTATTTT
many,TRBJ2-7,TRBV7-9,.,CAGRGSSYEQYF,TGTGCCGGCAGGGGTAGCTCCTACGAGCAGTACTTC
few,TRBJ2-1,TRBV20-1,.,CSARDQDYKTYNEQFF,TGCAGTGCTAGAGATCAAGACTATAAAACTTACAATGAGCAGTTCTTC
many,TRBJ1-4,TRBV5-6,.,CASSRGGSEKLFF,TGTGCCAGCAGCCGGGGGGGAAGTGAAAAACTGTTTTTT
many,TRBJ2-2,TRBV29-1,.,CSGERGDTGELFF,TGCAGCGGGGAAAGGGGGGACACCGGGGAGCTGTTTTTT
many,TRBJ2-1,TRBV29-1,.,CSVGLNEQFF,TGCAGCGTTGGTCTTAATGAGCAGTTCTTC
.,TRBJ1-1,TRBV10-3,TRBD1,CAISEGTSQGTEAFF,TGTGCCATCAGTGAGGGGACATCACAGGGGACTGAAGCTTTCTTT
few,TRBJ1-6,TRBV27,TRBD1,CASGTAGSPLHF,TGTGCCAGCGGGACAGCAGGATCACCCCTCCACTTT
many,TRBJ1-2,TRBV5-1,.,CASIARTDYGYTF,TGCGCCAGCATCGCTAGGACAGACTATGGCTACACCTTC
many,TRBJ2-5,TRBV5-1,TRBD2,CASSLGLAGAIKETQYF,TGCGCCAGCAGCTTGGGACTAGCGGGGGCCATTAAGGAGACCCAGTACTTC
.,TRBJ2-3,TRBV18,.,CASSLITPTSDTQYF,TGTGCCAGCTCACTTATAACCCCGACCTCAGATACGCAGTATTTT
.,TRBJ1-3,TRBV10-3,.,CAISAQGGGGDTIYF,TGTGCCATCAGCGCTCAAGGCGGGGGCGGTGACACCATATATTTT
.,TRBJ2-7,TRBV5-1,TRBD2,CASSFGGGWDYEQYF,TGCGCCAGCAGCTTTGGGGGGGGATGGGACTACGAGCAGTACTTC
many,TRBJ2-7,TRBV7-2,TRBD2,CASSSNRLAGALGEQYF,TGTGCCAGCAGCTCGAACCGGCTAGCGGGGGCTCTGGGCGAGCAGTACTTC
many,TRBJ2-7,TRBV6-5,TRBD1,CASSRGQGGYEQYF,TGTGCCAGCAGCAGGGGACAGGGTGGTTACGAGCAGTACTTC
many,TRBJ1-1,TRBV7-9,.,CASSPPVAEAFF,TGTGCCAGCAGCCCTCCGGTTGCTGAAGCTTTCTTT
many,TRBJ1-5,TRBV5-5,.,CASSFTDGNQPQHF,TGTGCCAGCAGCTTCACCGACGGGAATCAGCCCCAGCATTTT
many,TRBJ2-1,TRBV7-2,TRBD1,CASSSTGVYNEQFF,TGTGCCAGCAGCTCGACAGGGGTATACAATGAGCAGTTCTTC
many,TRBJ1-4,TRBV27,.,CASSGGGYNEKLFF,TGTGCCAGTAGTGGGGGGGGATATAATGAAAAACTGTTTTTT
many,TRBJ1-5,TRBV20-1,TRBD1,CSAGKTGGSNQPQHF,TGCAGTGCTGGTAAGACAGGGGGAAGCAATCAGCCCCAGCATTTT
many,TRBJ2-1,TRBV6-4,TRBD2,CASSLAGGQDEQFF,TGTGCCAGCAGCCTAGCGGGGGGGCAGGATGAGCAGTTCTTC
many,TRBJ2-6,TRBV20-1,.,CSAPDGGAPKANVLTF,TGCAGTGCTCCGGACGGCGGGGCACCCAAAGCCAACGTCCTGACTTTC
many,TRBJ2-5,TRBV28,.,CASSLLPGSETQYF,TGTGCCAGCAGTTTGCTGCCAGGGTCAGAGACCCAGTACTTC
many,TRBJ1-5,TRBV20-1,.,CSAKSRHQPQNF,TGCAGTGCCAAAAGTCGGCATCAGCCCCAGAATTTT